The 17 T cell receptor beta chains given below trace back to one sample, sequenced in a study of blood T cell repertoires in COVID-19. Profiling relied on immunoSEQ multiplex PCR, and the TCRdb table lists in-frame clones only, not all of them. The data show 150,000 to 200,000 clones, roughly 80% seen once. Material: peripheral blood. The receptors stem from a man aged 70-80 years with acute or convalescent COVID-19.

The chain joins TRBV27 to TRBJ2-5; weak D call: TRBD2 (5 bases). V was cut by 8 bases and J by 0 bases, with 19 bases left in between. This CDR3 contains 16 residues. Germline V lookup: CDR1 MNHEY, CDR2 SMNVEV (reference sequence). The CDR3 region has the DNA TGTGCCAGCTCGGGGTTGGCTGGAGAGTACCAAGAGACCCAGTACTTC. It translates to CASSGLAGEYQETQYF.

The chain joins TRBV5-1 to TRBJ2-7, with 9 bases identical to TRBD1. The CDR3 consists of 17 residues. Looked up from germline, CDR1 is SGHRS and CDR2 is YFSETQ. J lost 0 bases, V lost 0 bases, and 7 bases had no gene match. The DNA for the CDR3 is TGCGCCAGCAGCTTGGATACAGGGGGCCGGAGCTCCTACGAGCAGTACTTC. This gives the protein CASSLDTGGRSSYEQYF.

The chain employs TRBV9 and TRBJ2-5, with 8 bases lining up with TRBD2. V trimming: 0 bases; J trimming: 2 bases; junction bases outside the gene matches: 9. The CDR3 is 17 amino acids. The V gene's germline CDR1 is SGDLS and CDR2 YYNGEE. The CDR3 sequence: CASSVAGSGGIQETQYF. CDR3 nucleotides: TGTGCCAGCAGCGTAGCAGGATCGGGGGGGATACAAGAGACCCAGTACTTC.

The CDR3 sequence: CASGQGLNEQFF. The DNA for the CDR3 is TGTGCCAGCGGACAGGGCCTAAATGAGCAGTTCTTC. The chain uses TRBV10-3 and TRBJ2-1; 8 bases fit TRBD1. V was clipped by 10 bases and J by 7 bases; unmatched bases: 6. The CDR3 length is 12 residues. Germline lookup yields CDR1 ENHRY and CDR2 SYGVKD.

The genes are TRBV6-1 and TRBJ1-6; tentatively, D is TRBD1 (5 bases). The CDR3 covers 19 residues. Per germline, CDR1 MNHNS and CDR2 SASEGT. V lost 1 base and J lost 0, with 16 bases in between. CDR3 protein: CASSEVQGVSSSYNSPLHF. The CDR3 nucleotides read TGTGCCAGCAGTGAAGTGCAAGGGGTGTCGAGCTCCTATAATTCACCCCTCCACTTT.

This clone was counted a single time. DNA for the CDR3: TGTGCCAGCAGCACCGTTCCGGGACAGGGCGACGAGCAGTACTTC. Protein: CASSTVPGQGDEQYF. This rearrangement joins TRBV13 to TRBJ2-7; 9 bases are a match to TRBD1. With V trimmed by 5 bases and J by 5 bases, 10 bases remained unmatched. The germline V gene has CDR1 PRHDT and CDR2 FYEKMQ (reference sequence). The CDR3 totals 15 residues.

The chain couples TRBV5-1 to TRBJ2-7; D perhaps matches TRBD1 (6 bases). Trimming shortened V by 0 bases and J by 2 bases, and 15 bases separated the two germline ends. The germline V gene has CDR1 SGHRS and CDR2 YFSETQ. CDR3 length: 16 amino acids. The CDR3, as DNA: TGCGCCAGCAGCTTGGCCGCACAGGGCTCGGCCTACGAGCAGTACTTC. The encoded protein is CASSLAAQGSAYEQYF.

This chain connects TRBV25-1 to TRBJ1-1, with D possibly being TRBD1 (5 bases). The germline CDR1 and CDR2 sequences are MGHDK and SYGVNS. V lost 1 base and J lost 11, with 17 bases in between. CDR3 length equals 14 residues. For the CDR3, the DNA is TGTGCCAGCAGTGAATGGGGGGGGAACTGGAGGGCTTTCTTT. Protein: CASSEWGGNWRAFF.

The CDR3, as DNA: TGTGCCAGCAGTCCCGGGACAGGGCGCTACGAGCAGTACTTC. Protein sequence: CASSPGTGRYEQYF. The chain has TRBV5-4 and TRBJ2-7; 9 nucleotides align to TRBD1. There are 14 residues in the CDR3. The germline V gene encodes CDR1 SGHNT and CDR2 YYREEE (reference sequence). The J segment lost 3 bases and the V segment lost 5 bases, leaving 6 bases of the junction unmatched.

The chain recombines TRBV12-3 or TRBV12-4 with TRBJ2-1; D might be TRBD1 (6 bases). The CDR3 length is 13 residues. With 5 bases removed from V and 5 bases from J, the gap between germline ends came to 10 bases. As DNA, the CDR3 is TGTGCCAGCAGTCTACGGACAGACAATGAGCAGTTCTTC. It specifies CASSLRTDNEQFF.

The J gene is TRBJ2-1, the V gene TRBV2; TRBD2 matches 15 bases. Germline V gives CDR1 SNHLY, CDR2 FYNNEI. This CDR3 comprises 14 residues. The J segment lost 7 bases and the V segment lost 6 bases, leaving 1 base of the junction unmatched. This CDR3 is CASSGLAGGNEQFF. The DNA for the CDR3 is TGTGCCAGCAGCGGACTAGCGGGGGGGAATGAGCAGTTCTTC.

This clone came up once. J is TRBJ2-1 and V is TRBV11-2; 10 bases map to TRBD2. Germline V gene lookup returns CDR1 SGHAT and CDR2 FQNNGV. J gave up 6 bases and V 5 bases, and 4 bases lay outside the gene matches. The CDR3 is 14 residues long. DNA of the CDR3: TGTGCCAGCAGCCCTCGGACTAGCGGCAATGAGCAGTTCTTC. Its translation: CASSPRTSGNEQFF. The full variable domain, with the rest looked up from reference TRBV11-2 and TRBJ2-1, is EAGVAQSPRYKIIEKRQSVAFWCNPISGHATLYWYQQILGQGPKLLIQFQNNGVVDDSQLPKDRFSAERLKGVDSTLKIQPAKLEDSAVYLCASSPRTSGNEQFFGPGTRLTVL.

A single count supports this clone. The chain is built from TRBV13 and TRBJ2-1; 7 nucleotides align to TRBD1. Trimming cost V 6 bases and J 7 bases; bases outside gene matches: 6. CDR1 is PRHDT and CDR2 is FYEKMQ in the germline V gene (reference sequence). The CDR3 consists of 13 residues. CDR3 sequence (DNA): TGTGCCAGCAGGGGGACAGCGAATAATGAGCAGTTCTTC. This gives the protein CASRGTANNEQFF.

This clone occurred a few times. The rearrangement joins TRBV4-3 to TRBJ1-2, with D possibly TRBD1 on 5 matching bases. The CDR3 contains 14 residues. Germline V gene lookup returns CDR1 LGHNA and CDR2 YSLEER. With 4 bases removed from V and 5 bases from J, the gap between germline ends came to 14 bases. The CDR3 coding sequence is TGCGCCAGCAGCCTCCGGGGGGACCCTTATGGCTACACCTTC. This gives the protein CASSLRGDPYGYTF.

The CDR3 DNA follows: TGTGCCAGCTCAGGGACAGGGCTGAAAGAGACCCAGTACTTC. Protein product: CASSGTGLKETQYF. The chain combines TRBV18 with TRBJ2-5; 9 positions agree with TRBD1. V lost 5 bases, J lost 3 bases, and 4 bases stayed unmatched. Per germline, CDR1 KGHSH and CDR2 LQKENI. The CDR3 loop spans 14 amino acids.

The V gene is TRBV19, the J gene TRBJ2-3; TRBD1 is a possible D gene (6 bases). The CDR3 runs to 16 residues. Trimming removed 2 bases from V and 6 bases from J, with 18 bases in between. CDR1 is LNHDA and CDR2 is SQIVND in the germline V gene (reference sequence). As DNA, the CDR3 is TGTGCCAGTAGTATATTGCCCAGGGGCGGAATGGATACGCAGTATTTT. Protein sequence: CASSILPRGGMDTQYF.

The chain couples TRBV11-2 to TRBJ2-5; 12 nucleotides match TRBD2. V lost 6 bases, J lost 5 bases, and 7 bases stayed unmatched. The CDR3 sequence is 15 residues long. Germline V gene lookup returns CDR1 SGHAT and CDR2 FQNNGV. Here the CDR3 DNA reads TGTGCCAGCAGACCTACTAGCGGGGGGCTCGAGACCCAGTACTTC. This gives the protein CASRPTSGGLETQYF.